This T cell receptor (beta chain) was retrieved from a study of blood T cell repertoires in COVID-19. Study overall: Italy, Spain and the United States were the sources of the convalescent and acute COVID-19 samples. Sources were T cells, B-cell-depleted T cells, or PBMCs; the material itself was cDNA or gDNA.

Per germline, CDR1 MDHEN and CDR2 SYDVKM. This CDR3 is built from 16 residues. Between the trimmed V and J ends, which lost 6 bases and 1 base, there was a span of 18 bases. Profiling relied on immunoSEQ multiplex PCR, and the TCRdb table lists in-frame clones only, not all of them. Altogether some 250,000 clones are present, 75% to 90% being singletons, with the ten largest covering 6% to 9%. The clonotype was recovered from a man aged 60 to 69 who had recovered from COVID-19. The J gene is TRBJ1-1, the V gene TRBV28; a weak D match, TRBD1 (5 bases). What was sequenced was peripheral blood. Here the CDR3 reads CASRQDVTGGNTEAFF. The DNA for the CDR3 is TGTGCCAGCAGACAAGACGTAACAGGCGGGAACACTGAAGCTTTCTTT.